One sample yielded the 20 T cell receptor beta chains listed below, sequenced in a study of blood T cell repertoires in COVID-19. The data were produced by immunoSEQ multiplex PCR, yet TCRdb's version contains in-frame clones alone and is incomplete. There are around 370,000 clones in the sample; more than 75% occur only once, and under 3.5% lies in the top ten. Sample: peripheral blood. The receptors stem from a woman aged 18-30 years who had recovered from COVID-19.

In this sample, this clone turned up once. The rearrangement joins TRBV3-1 (or the pseudogene TRBV3-2) to TRBJ2-3; 10 positions match TRBD2. Germline loops: CDR1 LGHDT, CDR2 YNNKEL (reference sequence). There are 15 residues in the CDR3. The V segment lost 1 base and the J segment 4 bases; nucleotides outside the gene matches: 2. CDR3 residues: CASSQVLAGSDTQYF. The CDR3 bases are TGTGCCAGCAGCCAAGTACTAGCGGGATCAGATACGCAGTATTTT.

This clone was found once. The rearrangement uses TRBV30 and TRBJ2-3, with 14 bases aligning to TRBD2. Germline CDR1 GTSNPN, CDR2 SVGIG (reference sequence). V lost 3 bases, J lost 8 bases, and 7 bases stayed unmatched. This CDR3 contains 15 residues. CDR3 sequence reads: CAWRGTSGSMSTQYF. CDR3 nucleotide sequence: TGTGCCTGGAGAGGGACTAGCGGGAGTATGAGTACGCAGTATTTT.

The rearrangement uses TRBV5-1 and TRBJ1-2; 11 bases align to TRBD1. The CDR3 is 15 amino acids. V shed 4 bases, J shed 8 bases, and the junction held 10 bases outside the gene matches. In germline, CDR1 is SGHRS, CDR2 YFSETQ. The CDR3 DNA is TGCGCCAGCAGCGCAGGGACAGGGGGATTACGAGGCTACACCTTC. The encoded protein is CASSAGTGGLRGYTF.

The V call is TRBV7-9, the J call TRBJ2-7; TRBD1 agrees at 8 bases. The CDR3 length is 14 residues. Unmatched junction bases numbered 4, after V lost 5 bases and J lost 1 base. The germline gives CDR1 SEHNR, CDR2 FQNEAQ (reference sequence). CDR3 in DNA: TGTGCCAGCAGCATAGGACAGGGTTCCTACGAGCAGTACGTC. It is translated as CASSIGQGSYEQYV.

This clone has just one count. The CDR3, as DNA: TGCAGCGGGGGGGACAGGACTCAAGAGACCCAGTACTTC. Its protein is CSGGDRTQETQYF. The J gene is TRBJ2-5, the V gene TRBV29-1, with TRBD1 matching over 8 bases. The length of the CDR3 is 13 residues. J lost 2 bases, V lost 7 bases, and 6 bases had no gene match. CDR1 is SQVTM and CDR2 is ANQGSEA in the germline V gene.

The gene calls are TRBV30 and TRBJ2-1, with 12 bases aligning to TRBD2. This CDR3 has 17 residues. In germline, CDR1 is GTSNPN, CDR2 SVGIG (reference sequence). V was clipped by 3 bases and J by 5 bases; unmatched bases: 11. For the CDR3, the DNA is TGTGCCTGGAGAGTACCTCCATGGACTAGCGGGAACAATGAGCAGTTCTTC. As protein: CAWRVPPWTSGNNEQFF.

The sample holds a few counts of this clone. The chain couples TRBV7-9 to TRBJ2-1; 8 bases agree with TRBD2. J was trimmed by 3 bases and V by 5 bases; bases with no gene match: 6. Per germline, CDR1 SEHNR and CDR2 FQNEAQ (reference sequence). The CDR3 sequence is 15 residues long. The CDR3 sequence is CASSPGTSDYNEQFF. CDR3 bases: TGTGCCAGCAGCCCAGGGACTAGTGACTACAATGAGCAGTTCTTC.

This clone is a singleton in its sample. This chain's CDR3 is CATSLLVAGVNEQFF. The CDR3 nucleotides are TGTGCCACCAGCCTACTGGTAGCGGGAGTTAATGAGCAGTTCTTC. J is TRBJ2-1 and V is TRBV15; 9 bases align to TRBD2. The germline V gene has CDR1 LNHNV and CDR2 YYDKDF (reference sequence). V dropped 5 bases and J dropped 7; count of bases not matched to a gene: 9. The CDR3 contains 15 residues. Full variable domain (outside the CDR3, taken from reference TRBV15 and TRBJ2-1): DAMVIQNPRYQVTQFGKPVTLSCSQTLNHNVMYWYQQKSSQAPKLLFHYYDKDFNNEADTPDNFQSRRPNTSFCFLDIRSPGLGDTAMYLCATSLLVAGVNEQFFGPGTRLTVL.

The chain couples TRBV24-1 to TRBJ2-3; D uncertain. The CDR3 contains 17 residues. V was trimmed by 1 base and J by 3 bases, leaving 16 bases between them. CDR1 and CDR2 from the germline V gene are KGHDR and SFDVKD. DNA for the CDR3: TGTGCCACCAGTGATTTAGACGCAGGCAAAACGACAGATACGCAGTATTTT. Amino acids: CATSDLDAGKTTDTQYF.

This rearrangement joins TRBV28 to TRBJ2-7, with 14 nucleotides matching TRBD2. Trimming took 6 bases from V and 6 from J; bases not matched to a gene: 19. Germline V gives CDR1 MDHEN, CDR2 SYDVKM. This CDR3 has 19 residues. CDR3 protein: CASSTWVLGLAGDSGEQYV. The CDR3 DNA is TGTGCCAGCAGCACCTGGGTTCTGGGACTAGCGGGAGATTCGGGCGAGCAGTACGTC.

The count of this clone is one. The genes are TRBV7-2 and TRBJ1-5; 8 bases line up with TRBD1. The germline V gene has CDR1 SGHTA and CDR2 FQGNSA. This CDR3 region has 15 residues. Trimming at V came to 8 bases and at J to 1 base, leaving 7 bases not matched to a gene. CDR3 loop: CASGRQGLSNQPQHF. DNA of the CDR3: TGTGCCAGCGGAAGACAGGGGCTCAGCAATCAGCCCCAGCATTTT.

This chain connects TRBV2 to TRBJ1-4; a possible D gene is TRBD1 (5 bases). CDR3 size: 14 residues. The germline CDR1 and CDR2 sequences are SNHLY and FYNNEI. V was clipped by 3 bases and J by 10 bases, with 15 bases between them. CDR3 DNA sequence: TGTGCCAGCAGTGAGGGACTTCATGGAGGAAAACTGTTTTTT. This encodes CASSEGLHGGKLFF. The whole variable domain, filled in from reference TRBV2 and TRBJ1-4, reads EPEVTQTPSHQVTQMGQEVILRCVPISNHLYFYWYRQILGQKVEFLVSFYNNEISEKSEIFDDQFSVERPDGSNFTLKIRSTKLEDSAMYFCASSEGLHGGKLFFGSGTQLSVL.

CDR3 sequence (DNA): TGTGCCAGCTCACCGGGAGGATCCAATTCACCCCTCCACTTT. Translated, it gives CASSPGGSNSPLHF. This chain joins TRBV18 and TRBJ1-6; D gene unclear. There are 14 residues in the CDR3. The germline V gene has CDR1 KGHSH and CDR2 LQKENI. V gave up 3 bases and J gave up 7 bases, with 10 bases separating them.

This CDR3 is CASSPAVVAIPKDGYTF. The CDR3 region has the DNA TGTGCCAGCAGTCCAGCGGTAGTGGCCATTCCAAAGGATGGCTACACCTTC. The V and J genes are TRBV6-6 and TRBJ1-2; D unclear. Per the germline V gene, CDR1 is MNHNY and CDR2 is SVGAGI (reference sequence). This CDR3 contains 17 residues. The V and J ends lost 5 bases and 6 bases respectively, with 25 bases between them.

The chain couples TRBV27 to TRBJ1-4, with D possibly matching TRBD1 (5 bases). The length of the CDR3 is 13 residues. With 6 bases removed from V and 7 bases from J, the gap between germline ends came to 12 bases. Germline V gives CDR1 MNHEY, CDR2 SMNVEV (reference sequence). In DNA, the CDR3 is TGTGCCAGCAGATTCTTCGGGGGTGAAAAACTGTTTTTT. This translates into CASRFFGGEKLFF. Using reference TRBV27 and TRBJ1-4 for the parts outside the CDR3, the full variable domain is EAQVTQNPRYLITVTGKKLTVTCSQNMNHEYMSWYRQDPGLGLRQIYYSMNVEVTDKGDVPEGYKVSRKEKRNFPLILESPSPNQTSLYFCASRFFGGEKLFFGSGTQLSVL.

The chain has TRBV6-5 and TRBJ1-1; D remains ambiguous. Trimming removed 5 bases at V and 3 bases at J, with 16 bases between. CDR3 size: 15 residues. CDR1 is MNHEY and CDR2 is SVGAGI in the germline V gene. The CDR3 DNA reads as TGTGCCAGCAGTCTTCAGGTGGGCCTATACACTGAAGCTTTCTTT. Its translation: CASSLQVGLYTEAFF.

The chain joins TRBV5-1 to TRBJ2-5; 9 bases match TRBD1. The J segment lost 7 bases and the V segment lost 4 bases, leaving 8 bases of the junction unmatched. This CDR3 is 14 amino acids long. Germline V lookup: CDR1 SGHRS, CDR2 YFSETQ. CDR3 region: CASSPGTGTGTQYF. Written as DNA, the CDR3 is TGCGCCAGCAGCCCGGGGACAGGGACGGGGACCCAGTACTTC.

The V and J genes are TRBV3-1 (or the pseudogene TRBV3-2) and TRBJ2-3; D is unresolved. Trimming removed 0 bases from V and 2 bases from J, with 6 bases in between. The CDR3 covers 14 residues. Germline V gene data show CDR1 as LGHDT and CDR2 as YNNKEL (reference sequence). The CDR3 sequence is CASSQDTDTDTQYF. Here the CDR3 DNA reads TGTGCCAGCAGCCAAGATACAGACACAGATACGCAGTATTTT.

The chain carries TRBV4-1 and TRBJ2-1; 10 positions match TRBD2. The CDR3 is made up of 17 amino acids. Per the germline V gene, CDR1 is MGHRA and CDR2 is YSYEKL. With 4 bases clipped from V and 2 bases from J, the junction kept 8 bases outside the gene matches. CDR3 in DNA: TGCGCCAGCAGCCCGAGACTAGCGGGCGTTACCTACAATGAGCAGTTCTTC. This translates into CASSPRLAGVTYNEQFF.

The rearrangement links TRBV30 to TRBJ1-1; D remains unclear. Germline lookup yields CDR1 GTSNPN and CDR2 SVGIG (reference sequence). The CDR3 consists of 14 residues. V lost 0 bases and J lost 7, with 15 bases in between. CDR3 nucleotides: TGTGCCTGGAGTGTTATGCTAGGCGGGCTTGAAGCTTTCTTT. Translation gives CAWSVMLGGLEAFF.